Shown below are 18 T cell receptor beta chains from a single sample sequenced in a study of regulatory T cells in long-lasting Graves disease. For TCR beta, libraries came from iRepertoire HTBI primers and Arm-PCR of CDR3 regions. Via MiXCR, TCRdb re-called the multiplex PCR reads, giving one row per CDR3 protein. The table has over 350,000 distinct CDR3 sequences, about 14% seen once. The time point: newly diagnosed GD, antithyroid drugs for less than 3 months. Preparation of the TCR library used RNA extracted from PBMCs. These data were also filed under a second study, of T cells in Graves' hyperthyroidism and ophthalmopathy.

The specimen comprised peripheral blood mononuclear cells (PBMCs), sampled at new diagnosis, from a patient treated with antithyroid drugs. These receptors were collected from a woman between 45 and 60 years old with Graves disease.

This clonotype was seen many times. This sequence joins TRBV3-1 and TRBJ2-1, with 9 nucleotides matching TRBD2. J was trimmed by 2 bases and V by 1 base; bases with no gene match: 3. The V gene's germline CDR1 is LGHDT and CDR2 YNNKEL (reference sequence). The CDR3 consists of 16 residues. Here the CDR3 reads CASSQAGGRAYNEQFF. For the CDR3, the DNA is TGTGCCAGCAGCCAAGCAGGCGGGAGGGCCTACAATGAGCAGTTCTTC.

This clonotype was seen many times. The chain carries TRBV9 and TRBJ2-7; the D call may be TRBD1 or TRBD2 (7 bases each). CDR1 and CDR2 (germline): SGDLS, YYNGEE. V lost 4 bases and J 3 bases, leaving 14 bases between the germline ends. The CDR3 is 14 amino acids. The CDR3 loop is CASSQSGGDYEQYF. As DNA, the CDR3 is TGTGCCAGCAGCCAGTCAGGGGGGGACTACGAGCAGTACTTC.

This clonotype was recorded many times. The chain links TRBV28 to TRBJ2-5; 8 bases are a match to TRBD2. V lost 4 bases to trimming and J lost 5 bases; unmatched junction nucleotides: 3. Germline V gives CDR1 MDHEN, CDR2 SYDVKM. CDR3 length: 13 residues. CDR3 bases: TGTGCCAGCAGTTATTCTAGCGGGGAGACCCAGTACTTC. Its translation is CASSYSSGETQYF.

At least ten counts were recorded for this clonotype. The CDR3 region has the DNA TGCAGTGTCTTGTGGTCGGGACCGATCCCAGATACGCAGTATTTT. It is translated as CSVLWSGPIPDTQYF. The chain combines TRBV20-1 with TRBJ2-3; either TRBD1 or TRBD2 may fit D (5 bases each). This CDR3 comprises 15 residues. Germline lookup yields CDR1 DFQATT and CDR2 SNEGSKA (reference sequence). With 7 bases removed from V and 4 bases from J, the gap between germline ends came to 21 bases.

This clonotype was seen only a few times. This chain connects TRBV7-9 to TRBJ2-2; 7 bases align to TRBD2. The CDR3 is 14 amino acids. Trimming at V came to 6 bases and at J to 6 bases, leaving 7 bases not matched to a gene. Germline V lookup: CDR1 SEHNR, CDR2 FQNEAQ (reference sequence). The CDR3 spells CASSAGLVPGELFF. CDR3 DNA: TGTGCCAGCAGTGCCGGACTAGTCCCCGGGGAGCTGTTTTTT.

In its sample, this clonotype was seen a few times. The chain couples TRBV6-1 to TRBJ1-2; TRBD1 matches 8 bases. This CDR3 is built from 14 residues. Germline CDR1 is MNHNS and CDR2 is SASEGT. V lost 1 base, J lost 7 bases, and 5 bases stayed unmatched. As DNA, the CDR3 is TGTGCCAGCAGTGAAGGGGGCAGGGGGCTTGGCTACACCTTC. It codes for CASSEGGRGLGYTF.

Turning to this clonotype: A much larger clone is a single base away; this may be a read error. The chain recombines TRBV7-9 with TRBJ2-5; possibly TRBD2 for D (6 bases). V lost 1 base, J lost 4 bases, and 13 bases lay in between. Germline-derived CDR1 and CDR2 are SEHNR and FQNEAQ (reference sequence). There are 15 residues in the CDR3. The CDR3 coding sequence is TGTGCCAGCAGCTTAGTACGACTAGTGGGAGAGACCCAGTACTTC. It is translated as CASSLVRLVGETQYF.

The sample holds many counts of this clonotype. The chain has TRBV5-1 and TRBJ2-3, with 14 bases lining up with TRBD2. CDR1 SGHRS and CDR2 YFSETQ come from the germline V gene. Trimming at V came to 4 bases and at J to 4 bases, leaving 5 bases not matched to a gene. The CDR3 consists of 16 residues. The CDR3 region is CASSIGLAGGPDTQYF. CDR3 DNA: TGCGCCAGCAGCATAGGACTAGCGGGAGGTCCAGATACGCAGTATTTT.

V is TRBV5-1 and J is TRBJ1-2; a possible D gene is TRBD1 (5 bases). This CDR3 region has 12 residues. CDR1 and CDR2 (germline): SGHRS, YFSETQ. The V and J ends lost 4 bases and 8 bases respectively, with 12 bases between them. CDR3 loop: CASSGGGGGYTF. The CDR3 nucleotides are TGCGCCAGCAGCGGCGGGGGTGGAGGCTACACCTTC.

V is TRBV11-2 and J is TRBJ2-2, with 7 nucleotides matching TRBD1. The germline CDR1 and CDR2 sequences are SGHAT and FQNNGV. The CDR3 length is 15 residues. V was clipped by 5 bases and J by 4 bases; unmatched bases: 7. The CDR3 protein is CASSTRQGRTGELFF. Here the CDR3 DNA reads TGTGCCAGCAGCACCCGACAGGGCCGCACCGGGGAGCTGTTTTTT.

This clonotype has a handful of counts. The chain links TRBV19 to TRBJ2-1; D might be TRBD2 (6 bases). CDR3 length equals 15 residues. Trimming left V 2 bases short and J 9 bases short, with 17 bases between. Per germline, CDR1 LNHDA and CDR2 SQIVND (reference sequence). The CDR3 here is CASSIFVGSPREQFF. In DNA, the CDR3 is TGTGCCAGTAGTATATTTGTCGGGAGCCCCCGTGAGCAGTTCTTC.

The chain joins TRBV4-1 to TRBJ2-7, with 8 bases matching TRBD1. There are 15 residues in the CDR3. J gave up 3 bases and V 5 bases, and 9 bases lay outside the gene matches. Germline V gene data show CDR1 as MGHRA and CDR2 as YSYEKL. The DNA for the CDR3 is TGCGCCAGCAGCTCATGGACAGGGCCCCTCTACGAGCAGTACTTC. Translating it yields CASSSWTGPLYEQYF.

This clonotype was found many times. CDR3 coding DNA: TGTGCCAGCAGTTTAGTCGACAGAAGATCCTACGAGCAGTACTTC. This encodes CASSLVDRRSYEQYF. V is TRBV28 and J is TRBJ2-7; D might be TRBD1 (5 bases). V dropped 2 bases and J dropped 1 base, with 12 bases sitting between them. This CDR3 is built from 15 residues. CDR1 and CDR2 (germline): MDHEN, SYDVKM.

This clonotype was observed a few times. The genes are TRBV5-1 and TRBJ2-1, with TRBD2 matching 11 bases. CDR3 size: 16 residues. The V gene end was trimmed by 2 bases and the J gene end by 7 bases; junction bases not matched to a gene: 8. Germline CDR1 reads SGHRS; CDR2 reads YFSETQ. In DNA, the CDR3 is TGCGCCAGCAGCTTAGGGCTAGCGGGGGGTGTGAATGAGCAGTTCTTC. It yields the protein CASSLGLAGGVNEQFF. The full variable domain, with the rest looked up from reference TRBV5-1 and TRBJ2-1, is KAGVTQTPRYLIKTRGQQVTLSCSPISGHRSVSWYQQTPGQGLQFLFEYFSETQRNKGNFPGRFSGRQFSNSRSEMNVSTLELGDSALYLCASSLGLAGGVNEQFFGPGTRLTVL.

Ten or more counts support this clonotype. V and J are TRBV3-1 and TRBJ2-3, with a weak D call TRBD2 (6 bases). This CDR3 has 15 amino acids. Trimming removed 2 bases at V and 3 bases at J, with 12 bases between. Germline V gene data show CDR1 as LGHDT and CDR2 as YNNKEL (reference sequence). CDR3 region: CASSQPGLETDTQYF. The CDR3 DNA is TGTGCCAGCAGCCAACCGGGACTGGAAACAGATACGCAGTATTTT.

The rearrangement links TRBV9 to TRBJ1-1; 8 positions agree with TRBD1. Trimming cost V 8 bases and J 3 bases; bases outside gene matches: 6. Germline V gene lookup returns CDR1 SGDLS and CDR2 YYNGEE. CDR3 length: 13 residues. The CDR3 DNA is TGTGCCAGTGCCCCGACAGGGGACACTGAAGCTTTCTTT. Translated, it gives CASAPTGDTEAFF.

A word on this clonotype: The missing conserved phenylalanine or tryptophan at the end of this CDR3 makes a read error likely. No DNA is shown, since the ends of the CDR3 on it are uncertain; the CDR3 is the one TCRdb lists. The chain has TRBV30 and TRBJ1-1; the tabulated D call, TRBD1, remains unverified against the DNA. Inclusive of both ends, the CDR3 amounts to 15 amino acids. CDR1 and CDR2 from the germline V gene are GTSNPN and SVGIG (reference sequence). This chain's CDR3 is CAWSPPVIGHTEAFI.

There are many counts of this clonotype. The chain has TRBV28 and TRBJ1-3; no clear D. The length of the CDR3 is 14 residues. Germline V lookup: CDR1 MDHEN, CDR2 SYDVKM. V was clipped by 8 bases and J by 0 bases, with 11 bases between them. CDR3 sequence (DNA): TGTGCCAGCCGAGTATTGGCCTCTGGAAACACCATATATTTT. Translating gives CASRVLASGNTIYF.